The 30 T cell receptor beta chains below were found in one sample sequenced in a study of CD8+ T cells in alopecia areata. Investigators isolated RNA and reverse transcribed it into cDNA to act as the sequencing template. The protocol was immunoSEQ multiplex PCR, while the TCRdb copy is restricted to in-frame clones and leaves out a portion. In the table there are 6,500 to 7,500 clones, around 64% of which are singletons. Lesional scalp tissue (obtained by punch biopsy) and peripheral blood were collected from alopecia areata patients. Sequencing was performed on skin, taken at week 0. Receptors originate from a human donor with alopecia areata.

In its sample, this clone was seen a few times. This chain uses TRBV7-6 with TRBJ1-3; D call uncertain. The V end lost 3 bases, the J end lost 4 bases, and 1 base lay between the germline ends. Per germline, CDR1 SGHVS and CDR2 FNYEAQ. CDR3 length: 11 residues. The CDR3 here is CASSLGNTIYF. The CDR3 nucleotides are TGTGCCAGCAGCTTGGGAAACACCATATATTTT.

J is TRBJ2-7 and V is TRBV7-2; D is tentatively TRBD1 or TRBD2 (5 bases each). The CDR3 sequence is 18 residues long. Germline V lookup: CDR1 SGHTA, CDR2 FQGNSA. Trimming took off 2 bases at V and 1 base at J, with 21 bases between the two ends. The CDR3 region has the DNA TGTGCCAGCAGCTTATTGTTATACGGGGACCCAACATCCTACGAGCAGTACTTC. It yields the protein CASSLLLYGDPTSYEQYF.

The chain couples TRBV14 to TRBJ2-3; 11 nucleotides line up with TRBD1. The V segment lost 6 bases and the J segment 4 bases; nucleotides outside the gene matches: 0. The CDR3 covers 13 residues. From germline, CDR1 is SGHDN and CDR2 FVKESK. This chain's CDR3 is CASRGQGADTQYF. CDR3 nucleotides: TGTGCCAGCAGGGGACAGGGGGCAGATACGCAGTATTTT.

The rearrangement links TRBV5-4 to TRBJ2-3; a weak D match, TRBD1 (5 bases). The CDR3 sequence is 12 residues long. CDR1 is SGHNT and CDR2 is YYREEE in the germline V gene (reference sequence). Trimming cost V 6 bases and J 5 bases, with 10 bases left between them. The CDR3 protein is CASNVDRDTQYF. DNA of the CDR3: TGTGCCAGCAACGTCGACAGAGATACGCAGTATTTT.

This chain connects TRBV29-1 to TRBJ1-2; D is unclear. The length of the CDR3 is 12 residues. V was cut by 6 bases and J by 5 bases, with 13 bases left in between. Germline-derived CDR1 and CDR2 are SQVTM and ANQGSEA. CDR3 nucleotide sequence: TGCAGCGTCGGCGACCGGGTGTATGGCTACACCTTC. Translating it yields CSVGDRVYGYTF.

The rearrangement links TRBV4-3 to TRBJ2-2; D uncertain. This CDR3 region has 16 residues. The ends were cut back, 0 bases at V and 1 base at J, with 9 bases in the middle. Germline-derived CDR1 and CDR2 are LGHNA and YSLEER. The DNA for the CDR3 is TGCGCCAGCAGCCAAGATCGAGCACAGAACACCGGGGAGCTGTTTTTT. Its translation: CASSQDRAQNTGELFF.

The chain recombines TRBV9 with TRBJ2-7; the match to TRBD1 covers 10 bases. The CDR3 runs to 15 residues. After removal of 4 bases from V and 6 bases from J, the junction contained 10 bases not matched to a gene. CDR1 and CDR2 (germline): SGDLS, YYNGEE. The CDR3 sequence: CASSSEAGQGSEQYF. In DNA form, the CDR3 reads TGTGCCAGCAGCTCGGAAGCGGGACAGGGGTCCGAGCAGTACTTC.

CDR3 nucleotides: TGTGCCAGCAGCTTTCCTGATCTGAGCTCCTATAATTCACCCCTCCACTTT. This gives the protein CASSFPDLSSYNSPLHF. This chain joins TRBV7-2 and TRBJ1-6; D gene uncertain. V lost 3 bases, J lost 0 bases, and 12 bases lay in between. The CDR3 sequence is 17 residues long. Germline V gene lookup returns CDR1 SGHTA and CDR2 FQGNSA. Filled out from reference TRBV7-2 and TRBJ1-6, the complete variable domain reads GAGVSQSPSNKVTEKGKDVELRCDPISGHTALYWYRQSLGQGLEFLIYFQGNSAPDKSGLPSDRFSAERTGGSVSTLTIQRTQQEDSAVYLCASSFPDLSSYNSPLHFGNGTRLTVT.

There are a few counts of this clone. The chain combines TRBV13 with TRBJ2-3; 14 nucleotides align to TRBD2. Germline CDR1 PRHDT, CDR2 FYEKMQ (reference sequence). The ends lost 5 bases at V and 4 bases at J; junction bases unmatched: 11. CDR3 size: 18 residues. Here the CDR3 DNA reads TGTGCCAGCAGCCCGCGACTAGCGGGGGGGCGAAGCGCAGATACGCAGTATTTT. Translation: CASSPRLAGGRSADTQYF.

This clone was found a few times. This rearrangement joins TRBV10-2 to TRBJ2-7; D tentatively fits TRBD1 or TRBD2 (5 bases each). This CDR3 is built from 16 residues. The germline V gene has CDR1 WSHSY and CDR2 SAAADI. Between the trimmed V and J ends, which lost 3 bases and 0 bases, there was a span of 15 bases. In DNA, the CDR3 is TGCGCCAGCAGTGATTCCGGGACGGTAAGCTCCTACGAGCAGTACTTC. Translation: CASSDSGTVSSYEQYF.

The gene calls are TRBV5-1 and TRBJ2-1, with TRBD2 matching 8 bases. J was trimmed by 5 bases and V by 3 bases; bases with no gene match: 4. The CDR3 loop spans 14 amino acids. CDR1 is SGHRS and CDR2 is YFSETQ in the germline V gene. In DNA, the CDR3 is TGCGCCAGCAGCTCCGCGGGAGGACACAATGAGCAGTTCTTC. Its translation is CASSSAGGHNEQFF.

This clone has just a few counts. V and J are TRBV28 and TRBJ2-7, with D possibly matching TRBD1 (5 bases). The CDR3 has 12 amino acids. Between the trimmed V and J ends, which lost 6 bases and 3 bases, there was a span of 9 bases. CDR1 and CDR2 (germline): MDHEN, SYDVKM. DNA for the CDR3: TGTGCCAGCAGCCCACAGGTCTACGAGCAGTACTTC. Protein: CASSPQVYEQYF.

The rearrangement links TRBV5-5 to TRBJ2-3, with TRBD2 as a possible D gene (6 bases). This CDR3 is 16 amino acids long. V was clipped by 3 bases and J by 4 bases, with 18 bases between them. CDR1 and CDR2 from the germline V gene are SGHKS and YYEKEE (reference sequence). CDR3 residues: CASSSGTPKAADTQYF. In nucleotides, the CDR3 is TGTGCCAGCAGCTCCGGGACTCCAAAGGCCGCAGATACGCAGTATTTT.

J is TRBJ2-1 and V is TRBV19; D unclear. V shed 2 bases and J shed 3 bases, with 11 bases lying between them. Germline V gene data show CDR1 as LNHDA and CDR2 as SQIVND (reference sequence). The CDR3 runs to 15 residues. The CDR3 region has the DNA TGTGCCAGTAGTATAAGGGATCCTGGCTACAATGAGCAGTTCTTC. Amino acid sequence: CASSIRDPGYNEQFF.

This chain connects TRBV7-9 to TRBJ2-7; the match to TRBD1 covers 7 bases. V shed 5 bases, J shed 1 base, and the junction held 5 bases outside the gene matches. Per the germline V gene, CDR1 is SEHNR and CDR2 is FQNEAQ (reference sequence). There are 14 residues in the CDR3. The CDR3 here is CASSRTGGSYEQYF. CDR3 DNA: TGTGCCAGCAGCCGGACAGGAGGTTCCTACGAGCAGTACTTC. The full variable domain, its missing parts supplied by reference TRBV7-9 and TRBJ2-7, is DTGVSQNPRHKITKRGQNVTFRCDPISEHNRLYWYRQTLGQGPEFLTYFQNEAQLEKSRLLSDRFSAERPKGSFSTLEIQRTEQGDSAMYLCASSRTGGSYEQYFGPGTRLTVT.

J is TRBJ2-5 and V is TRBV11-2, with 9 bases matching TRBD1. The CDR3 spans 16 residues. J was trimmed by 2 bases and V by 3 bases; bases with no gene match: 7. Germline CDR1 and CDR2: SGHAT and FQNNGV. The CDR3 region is CASSLGGDRVQETQYF. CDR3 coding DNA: TGTGCCAGCAGCTTGGGGGGGGACAGGGTACAAGAGACCCAGTACTTC.

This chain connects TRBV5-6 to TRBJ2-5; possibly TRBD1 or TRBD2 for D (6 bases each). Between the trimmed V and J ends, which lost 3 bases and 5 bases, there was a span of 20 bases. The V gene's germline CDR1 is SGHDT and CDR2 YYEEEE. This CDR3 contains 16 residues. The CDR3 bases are TGTGCCAGCAGCTCGTATATAGGGGGGCTTGAGGAGACCCAGTACTTC. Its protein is CASSSYIGGLEETQYF.

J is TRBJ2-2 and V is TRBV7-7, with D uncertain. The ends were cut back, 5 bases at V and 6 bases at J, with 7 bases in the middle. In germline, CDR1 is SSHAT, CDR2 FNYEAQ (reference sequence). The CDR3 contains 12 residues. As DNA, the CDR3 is TGTGCCAGCAGCCCCCGGCCCGGGGAGCTGTTTTTT. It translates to CASSPRPGELFF.

Here the CDR3 DNA reads TGTGCCAGCAGCTCAGACGGGAATGCAGATGAAAAACTGTTTTTT. Its protein product is CASSSDGNADEKLFF. The chain has TRBV5-6 and TRBJ1-4; D remains unclear. Trimming stripped 3 bases from V and 6 bases from J, with 15 bases between. The CDR3 length is 15 residues. Germline-derived CDR1 and CDR2 are SGHDT and YYEEEE.

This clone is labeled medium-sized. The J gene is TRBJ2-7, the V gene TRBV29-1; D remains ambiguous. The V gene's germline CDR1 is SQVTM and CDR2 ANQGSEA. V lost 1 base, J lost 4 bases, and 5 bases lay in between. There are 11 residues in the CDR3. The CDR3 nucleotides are TGCAGCGTTGAAGTGCGGTACGAGCAGTACTTC. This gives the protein CSVEVRYEQYF.

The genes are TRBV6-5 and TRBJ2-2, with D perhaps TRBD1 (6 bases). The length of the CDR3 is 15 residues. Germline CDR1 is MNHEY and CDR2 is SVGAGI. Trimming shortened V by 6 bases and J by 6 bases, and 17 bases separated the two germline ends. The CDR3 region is CASRSGQGHAGELFF. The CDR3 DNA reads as TGTGCCAGCAGGTCGGGGCAGGGACATGCCGGGGAGCTGTTTTTT.

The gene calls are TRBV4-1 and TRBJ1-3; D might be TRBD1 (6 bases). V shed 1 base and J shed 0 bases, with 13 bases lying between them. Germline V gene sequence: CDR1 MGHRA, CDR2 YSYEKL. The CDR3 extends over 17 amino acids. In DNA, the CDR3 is TGCGCCAGCAGCCAAGGGGGGGCAGGGTACTCTGGAAACACCATATATTTT. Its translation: CASSQGGAGYSGNTIYF.

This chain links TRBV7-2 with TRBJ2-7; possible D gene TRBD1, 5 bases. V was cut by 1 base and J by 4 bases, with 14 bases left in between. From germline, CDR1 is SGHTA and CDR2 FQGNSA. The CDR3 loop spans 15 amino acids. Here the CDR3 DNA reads TGTGCCAGCAGCTTAGTAGGTACAGGTTCTTACGAGCAGTACTTC. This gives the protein CASSLVGTGSYEQYF.

The CDR3: CASSLGGGLYEQYF. CDR3 DNA: TGTGCCAGCAGCTTAGGTGGGGGGCTCTACGAGCAGTACTTC. This chain uses TRBV7-2 with TRBJ2-7; D may match TRBD1 or TRBD2 (6 bases each). Trimming pared 1 base from V and 3 bases from J, leaving 10 bases between. Germline values: CDR1 SGHTA, CDR2 FQGNSA. CDR3 size: 14 residues.

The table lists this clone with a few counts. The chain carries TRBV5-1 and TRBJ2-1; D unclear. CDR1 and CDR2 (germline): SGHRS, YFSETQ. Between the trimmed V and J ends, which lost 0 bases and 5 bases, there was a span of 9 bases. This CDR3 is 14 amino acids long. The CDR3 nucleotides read TGCGCCAGCAGCTTGGGCGATTTTAACAATGAGCAGTTCTTC. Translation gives CASSLGDFNNEQFF. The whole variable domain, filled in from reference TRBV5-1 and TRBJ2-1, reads KAGVTQTPRYLIKTRGQQVTLSCSPISGHRSVSWYQQTPGQGLQFLFEYFSETQRNKGNFPGRFSGRQFSNSRSEMNVSTLELGDSALYLCASSLGDFNNEQFFGPGTRLTVL.

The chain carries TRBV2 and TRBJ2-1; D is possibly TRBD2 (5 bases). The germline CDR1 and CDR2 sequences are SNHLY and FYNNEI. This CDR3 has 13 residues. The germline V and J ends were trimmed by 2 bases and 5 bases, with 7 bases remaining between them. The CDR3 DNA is TGTGCCAGCAGTGAATGGGGAGACAATGAGCAGTTCTTC. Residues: CASSEWGDNEQFF.

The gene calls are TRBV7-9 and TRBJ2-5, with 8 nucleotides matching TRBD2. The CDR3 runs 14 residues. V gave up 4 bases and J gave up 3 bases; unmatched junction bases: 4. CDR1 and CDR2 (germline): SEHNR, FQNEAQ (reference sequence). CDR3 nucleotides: TGTGCCAGCAGCTCTCCCGGGGGGGAAGAGACCCAGTACTTC. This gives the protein CASSSPGGEETQYF. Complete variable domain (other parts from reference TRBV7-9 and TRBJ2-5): DTGVSQNPRHKITKRGQNVTFRCDPISEHNRLYWYRQTLGQGPEFLTYFQNEAQLEKSRLLSDRFSAERPKGSFSTLEIQRTEQGDSAMYLCASSSPGGEETQYFGPGTRLLVL.

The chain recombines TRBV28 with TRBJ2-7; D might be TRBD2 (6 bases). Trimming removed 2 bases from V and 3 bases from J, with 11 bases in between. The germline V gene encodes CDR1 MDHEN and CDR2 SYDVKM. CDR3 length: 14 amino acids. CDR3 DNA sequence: TGTGCCAGCAGTTTAGCGGGAATGGACTACGAGCAGTACTTC. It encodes CASSLAGMDYEQYF.

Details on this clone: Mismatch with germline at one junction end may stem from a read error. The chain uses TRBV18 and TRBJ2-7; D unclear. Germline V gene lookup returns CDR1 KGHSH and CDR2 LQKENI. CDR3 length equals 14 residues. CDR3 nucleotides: TGTGCCAGCTCACCAACGAACCTAGGGTACGATCAGTACTTC. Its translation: CASSPTNLGYDQYF.

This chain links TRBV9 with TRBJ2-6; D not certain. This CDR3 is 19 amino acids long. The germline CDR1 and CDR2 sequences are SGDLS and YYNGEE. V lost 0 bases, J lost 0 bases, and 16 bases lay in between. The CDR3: CASSVVKQQIPSGANVLTF. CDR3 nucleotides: TGTGCCAGCAGCGTAGTAAAGCAGCAGATTCCCTCTGGGGCCAACGTCCTGACTTTC.